The 7 T cell receptor beta chains in this list originate from one sample, sequenced in a study of CD8+CD57+ T cells in acquired aplastic anemia. Profiles of TCR beta VDJ and CDR3 were generated from a genomic DNA template. One entry per CDR3 protein results from TCRdb running MiXCR on the reads. The top ten hold about 1.1% of the sample, which has about 200,000 distinct CDR3 sequences, roughly 35% seen once. Sequenced input: sorted CD4+, CD8+, or CD8+CD57+ T cells (not recorded which) from PBMCs. Source of these receptors: a human donor in good health, serving as a control.

This clonotype appeared many times. This chain connects TRBV24-1 to TRBJ2-1; D not certain. The germline V and J ends were trimmed by 3 bases and 0 bases, with 5 bases remaining between them. Germline loops: CDR1 KGHDR, CDR2 SFDVKD. The length of the CDR3 is 14 residues. The CDR3 loop reads CATSDESSYNEQFF. Written as DNA, the CDR3 is TGTGCCACCAGTGATGAGAGCTCCTACAATGAGCAGTTCTTC.

This clonotype was seen many times. A read error may produce the germline difference seen at one junction end. The genes are TRBV7-3 and TRBJ2-6; maybe TRBD1 (5 bases). Germline CDR1 is SGHTA and CDR2 is FQGTGA. This CDR3 is built from 17 residues. CDR3 sequence (DNA): TGTGCCAGCAGCCTAACAGGAGTAAACTCTGGGGCCAACGTCCTGACTTTC. Its protein is CASSLTGVNSGANVLTF.

This clonotype has ten or more counts. J is TRBJ1-6 and V is TRBV12-5, with D perhaps TRBD1 (6 bases). This CDR3 comprises 15 residues. The V gene's germline CDR1 is LGHNT and CDR2 FRNRAP. Trimming pared 6 bases from V and 7 bases from J, leaving 16 bases between. CDR3 region: CASGPNRGGNSPLHF. The CDR3 DNA sequence: TGTGCTAGTGGGCCCAATAGGGGGGGGAATTCACCCCTCCACTTT. The variable domain in full, with the rest retrieved from reference TRBV12-5 and TRBJ1-6, is DARVTQTPRHKVTEMGQEVTMRCQPILGHNTVFWYRQTMMQGLELLAYFRNRAPLDDSGMPKDRFSAEMPDATLATLKIQPSEPRDSAVYFCASGPNRGGNSPLHFGNGTRLTVT.

In regard to this clonotype: A read error may explain this, as a much larger clone is one base away. The J gene is TRBJ1-6, the V gene TRBV19; 9 bases match TRBD1. The CDR3 consists of 18 residues. Per germline, CDR1 LNHDA and CDR2 SQIVND (reference sequence). The V gene end was trimmed by 5 bases and the J gene end by 10 bases; junction bases not matched to a gene: 18. In nucleotides, the CDR3 is TGTGCCAGTAGTTCCGGACAGGGGTCTCTACCGGGGGGATCACCCCTCCACTTT. Protein product: CASSSGQGSLPGGSPLHF. The full variable domain, its missing parts supplied by reference TRBV19 and TRBJ1-6, is DGGITQSPKYLFRKEGQNVTLSCEQNLNHDAMYWYRQDPGQGLRLIYYSQIVNDFQKGDIAEGYSVSREKKESFPLTVTSAQKNPTAFYLCASSSGQGSLPGGSPLHFGNGTRLTVT.

This clonotype has a count of ten or more. This may arise from a read error, as a much more abundant clone is one base away. The rearrangement uses TRBV15 and TRBJ1-6, with D perhaps matching TRBD1 (5 bases). The CDR3 spans 17 residues. Looked up from germline, CDR1 is LNHNV and CDR2 is YYDKDF (reference sequence). V was cut by 1 base and J by 5 bases, with 15 bases left in between. The DNA for the CDR3 is TGTGCCACCAGCAGAGGTACGTTAACGGGGGATAATTCACCCCTCCACTTT. Amino acid sequence: CATSRGTLTGDNSPLHF.

The V gene is TRBV29-1, the J gene TRBJ2-5; tentatively, D is TRBD2 (7 bases). Germline V CDR1 and CDR2: SQVTM, ANQGSEA. The V gene lost 4 bases and the J gene lost 1 base, with 16 bases spanning the gap. The CDR3 sequence is 15 residues long. For the CDR3, the DNA is TGCAGCGTTGCACTAGGGGGGGGGCCCCAAGAGACCCAGTACTTC. This encodes CSVALGGGPQETQYF.

The table lists this clonotype with a few counts. The chain recombines TRBV11-1 with TRBJ1-5; TRBD1 matches 8 bases. Losses at the gene ends were 1 base for V and 5 bases for J; bases not matched to a gene: 7. The CDR3 extends over 16 amino acids. Germline CDR1 and CDR2: SGHAT and FQDESV (reference sequence). The CDR3 protein is CASSLERAGGDQPQHF. The CDR3 DNA sequence: TGTGCCAGCAGCTTAGAACGCGCAGGGGGCGATCAGCCCCAGCATTTT.